Each of the 9 T cell receptor beta chains below was sequenced from the same sample in a study of blood T cells in healthy people across ages. The authors ran a second PCR of 7 to 11 cycles using a sample-barcoded 5' primer and a J-beta primer mix. In TCRdb, the 5' RACE reads were re-called with MiXCR into one record per CDR3 protein. The data hold over a million distinct CDR3 sequences, with around 55% observed a single time. Sample: blood. These receptors were obtained from a man aged 18 to 30 in good health.

J is TRBJ2-3 and V is TRBV7-3; 8 positions agree with TRBD1. V shed 5 bases, J shed 2 bases, and the junction held 3 bases outside the gene matches. The CDR3 totals 14 residues. CDR1 is SGHTA, CDR2 FQGTGA, per germline. CDR3 region: CASSATGDTDTQYF. The CDR3 coding sequence is TGTGCCAGCAGCGCGACAGGGGACACAGATACGCAGTATTTT.

DNA of the CDR3: TGCGCCAGCAGCTTGGCCCGGTCGGGCTACAATGAGCAGTTCTTC. As protein: CASSLARSGYNEQFF. V usage is TRBV5-1 and J usage is TRBJ2-1; D ambiguous. The V end was cut by 0 bases, the J end by 3 bases, with 10 bases between. Germline CDR1 SGHRS, CDR2 YFSETQ. This CDR3 has 15 amino acids.

CDR3 DNA: TGTGCCAGCAGTTTAGGAAGTTACGGCGATGGCTACACCTTC. Protein sequence: CASSLGSYGDGYTF. The V gene is TRBV28, the J gene TRBJ1-2; D unclear. The germline gives CDR1 MDHEN, CDR2 SYDVKM. This CDR3 has 14 residues. V shed 2 bases and J shed 6 bases, with 13 bases lying between them.

The chain combines TRBV7-8 with TRBJ2-7; 9 bases match TRBD2. Germline values: CDR1 SGHVS, CDR2 FQNEAQ. The CDR3 runs 17 residues. V lost 1 base to trimming and J lost 6 bases; unmatched junction nucleotides: 13. In nucleotides, the CDR3 is TGTGCCAGCAGCTTAGTACCAAGTCGGACTAGCGAGAGCGAGCAGTACTTC. Translation gives CASSLVPSRTSESEQYF.

V and J are TRBV6-6 and TRBJ1-1, with D perhaps TRBD1 (5 bases). V was clipped by 2 bases and J by 3 bases, with 10 bases between them. CDR3 length: 14 residues. The germline gives CDR1 MNHNY, CDR2 SVGAGI (reference sequence). CDR3 DNA sequence: TGTGCCAGCAGTTACGTCGGAGGGGACACTGAAGCTTTCTTT. Its translation: CASSYVGGDTEAFF.

V usage is TRBV6-6 and J usage is TRBJ2-2, with TRBD2 matching 8 bases. In germline, CDR1 is MNHNY, CDR2 SVGAGI (reference sequence). With V trimmed by 6 bases and J by 4 bases, 1 base remained unmatched. The length of the CDR3 is 13 residues. The CDR3 reads CASRAGVTGELFF. The CDR3 DNA is TGTGCCAGCAGAGCGGGAGTCACCGGGGAGCTGTTTTTT.

This rearrangement joins TRBV7-9 to TRBJ2-1; 7 nucleotides agree with TRBD2. CDR3 size: 13 residues. Germline-derived CDR1 and CDR2 are SEHNR and FQNEAQ (reference sequence). V was pared by 9 bases and J by 6 bases, with 8 bases of the junction left unmatched. CDR3 sequence (DNA): TGTGCCAGTAGCGGGCCAGGGTCCAATGAGCAGTTCTTC. Its translation is CASSGPGSNEQFF.

The chain has TRBV6-5 and TRBJ2-7; no clear D gene. The CDR3 is made up of 12 amino acids. CDR1 MNHEY and CDR2 SVGAGI come from the germline V gene. V lost 6 bases, J lost 3 bases, and 9 bases lay in between. The CDR3, as DNA: TGTGCCAGCAGACAGACAAACTACGAGCAGTACTTC. It yields the protein CASRQTNYEQYF.

This chain uses TRBV2 with TRBJ1-2; D gene unclear. This CDR3 contains 16 residues. Germline V gives CDR1 SNHLY, CDR2 FYNNEI. The V gene lost 6 bases and the J gene lost 0 bases, with 17 bases spanning the gap. CDR3 bases: TGTGCCAGCAGCGAGCTTGTGCAAGAAGCTAACTATGGCTACACCTTC. Amino acid sequence: CASSELVQEANYGYTF.